The following is a T cell receptor (beta chain) sequence with its context. Its antigen is currently unknown. The data were obtained in a study of T cell repertoires in cytomegalovirus infection. General observations from the study: The response measured ex vivo was dominated by TCR beta clonotypes (HLA-C-restricted and CMV-specific).

Germline CDR1 reads SEHNR; CDR2 reads FQNEAQ (reference sequence). The CDR3 consists of 11 residues. Trimming removed 0 bases from V and 9 bases from J, with 5 bases in between. TCRdb ran MiXCR on the reads and lists one entry per CDR3 protein. This table holds around 770,000 distinct CDR3 sequences, just under 30% found once. The sample in question was cultured CD8+ T cells from PBMCs, obtained from culture after CMV antigen stimulation. The TCR was taken from a human donor in good health (CMV status not recorded). Some clones in this sample may be carry-over from other donors' samples. This sequence joins TRBV7-9 and TRBJ1-2; D not certain. CDR3 protein: CASSLAGSYTF. Here the CDR3 DNA reads TGTGCCAGCAGCTTAGCTGGCAGCTACACCTTC.